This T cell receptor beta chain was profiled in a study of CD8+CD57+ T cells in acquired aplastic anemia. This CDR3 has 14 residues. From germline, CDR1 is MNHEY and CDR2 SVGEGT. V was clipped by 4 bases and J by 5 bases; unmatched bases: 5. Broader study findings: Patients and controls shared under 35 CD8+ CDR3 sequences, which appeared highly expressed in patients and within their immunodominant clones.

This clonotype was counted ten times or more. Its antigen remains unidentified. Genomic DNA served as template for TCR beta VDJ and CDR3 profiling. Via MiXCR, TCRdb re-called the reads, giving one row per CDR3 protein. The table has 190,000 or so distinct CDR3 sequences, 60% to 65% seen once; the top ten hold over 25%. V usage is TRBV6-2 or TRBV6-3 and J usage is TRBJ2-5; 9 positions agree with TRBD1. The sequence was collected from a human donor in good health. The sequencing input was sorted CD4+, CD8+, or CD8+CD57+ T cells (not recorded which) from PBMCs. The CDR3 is CASSSDRGWETQYF. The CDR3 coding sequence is TGTGCCAGCAGTTCGGACAGGGGCTGGGAGACCCAGTACTTC.